This T cell receptor (beta chain) was recorded in a study of CD8 T cells in Susac syndrome. General observations from the study: As the study acknowledged, the number of individuals who were part of its TCR sequencing and HLA analysis was relatively small.

Reverse transcription of 0.5 to 1 ug RNA was performed with random hexamers. TCRdb re-called the immunoSEQ multiplex PCR reads through MiXCR, storing one row per CDR3 protein. The sample includes about 130,000 distinct CDR3 sequences, approximately 96% of them seen just once. Note on this clonotype: Its antigen is still unknown.

TCR beta sequences were obtained from blood CD8+ and CD4+ T cells. Healthy donors constituted the controls, which were matched for age and sex. Negative isolation yielded the CD8+ and CD4+ T cells, while FACS enriched the TEMRA cells. The origin of this receptor is a human donor in good health. Sequenced sample: CD4+ T cells from PBMCs.

The DNA of the CDR3 is TGCACCCCCCCCGGGGGGGAGACCCAGTACTTC. Translated, it gives CTPPGGETQYF. The chain has TRBV20-1 and TRBJ2-5; TRBD2 matches at 7 bases. The CDR3 is made up of 11 amino acids. From germline, CDR1 is DFQATT and CDR2 SNEGSKA (reference sequence).